The 16 T cell receptor beta chains given below trace back to one sample, sequenced in a study of cytomegalovirus exposure and HLA in healthy donors. PCR amplification relied on 60 Vbeta primers (plus 13 Jbeta primers). Profiling relied on immunoSEQ multiplex PCR, and the TCRdb table lists in-frame clones only, not all of them. Counted here are under 200,000 clones, approximately 80% occurring once; the ten biggest clones make up approximately 2.9%. Input material: PBMCs. The origin of the receptors is a woman between 40 and 50 years old in good health and CMV-seropositive.

This rearrangement joins TRBV11-2 to TRBJ2-7; unclear D gene. CDR3 length equals 14 residues. Germline assignment: CDR1 SGHAT and CDR2 FQNNGV. The V end lost 0 bases, the J end lost 9 bases, and 15 bases lay between the germline ends. This CDR3 reads CASSLDPGPAVQYF. The CDR3 DNA follows: TGTGCCAGCAGCTTAGACCCAGGTCCGGCTGTGCAGTACTTC.

V and J are TRBV7-2 and TRBJ2-3; D is possibly TRBD1 (5 bases). Germline CDR1 and CDR2: SGHTA and FQGNSA. This CDR3 is built from 15 residues. V lost 2 bases and J 0 bases, leaving 9 bases between the germline ends. CDR3 loop: CASSLQGSSTDTQYF. In nucleotides, the CDR3 is TGTGCCAGCAGCTTACAGGGTTCGAGCACAGATACGCAGTATTTT.

This clone showed up just a few times. The gene calls are TRBV4-1 and TRBJ1-5; D uncertain. CDR3 length: 15 residues. Germline values: CDR1 MGHRA, CDR2 YSYEKL. V lost 1 base, J lost 0 bases, and 7 bases lay in between. As DNA, the CDR3 is TGCGCCAGCAGCCAAGTGCGCGGTAGCAATCAGCCCCAGCATTTT. It specifies CASSQVRGSNQPQHF.

The chain uses TRBV5-6 and TRBJ2-1, with 9 bases fitting TRBD1. Germline-derived CDR1 and CDR2 are SGHDT and YYEEEE. V lost 2 bases to trimming and J lost 8 bases; unmatched junction nucleotides: 8. The CDR3 contains 15 residues. The CDR3 loop is CASSFSGTGLHEQFF. For the CDR3, the DNA is TGTGCCAGCAGCTTCTCCGGGACAGGGCTTCATGAGCAGTTCTTC.

This clone turned up a few times. The chain couples TRBV30 to TRBJ2-7; tentatively, D is TRBD2 (6 bases). Trimming took off 3 bases at V and 1 base at J, with 10 bases between the two ends. Germline values: CDR1 GTSNPN, CDR2 SVGIG (reference sequence). The CDR3 length is 13 residues. The CDR3 is CAWSMDYSYEQYF. The CDR3 region has the DNA TGTGCCTGGAGCATGGACTATTCCTACGAGCAGTACTTC. The whole variable domain, remainder taken from reference TRBV30 and TRBJ2-7, is SQTIHQWPATLVQPVGSPLSLECTVEGTSNPNLYWYRQAAGRGLQLLFYSVGIGQISSEVPQNLSASRPQDRQFILSSKKLLLSDSGFYLCAWSMDYSYEQYFGPGTRLTVT.

The chain is built from TRBV30 and TRBJ2-1, with a tentative D call TRBD1 (5 bases). The germline V and J ends were trimmed by 3 bases and 8 bases, with 11 bases remaining between them. Looked up from germline, CDR1 is GTSNPN and CDR2 is SVGIG (reference sequence). There are 12 residues in the CDR3. The CDR3 region is CAWSYQGYEQFF. CDR3 nucleotides: TGTGCCTGGAGCTATCAGGGATATGAGCAGTTCTTC.

The CDR3 coding sequence is TGTGCCAGCAGCCCCCAGGCCCATCCTCAGCAGTACTTC. It translates to CASSPQAHPQQYF. The chain recombines TRBV28 with TRBJ2-7; no definite D call. The V end was cut by 6 bases, the J end by 8 bases, with 17 bases between. Germline CDR1 is MDHEN and CDR2 is SYDVKM. The CDR3 runs to 13 residues.

V and J are TRBV28 and TRBJ1-6, with D tentatively TRBD1 (6 bases). Trimming stripped 7 bases from V and 11 bases from J, with 21 bases between. The CDR3 covers 15 residues. CDR1 and CDR2 from the germline V gene are MDHEN and SYDVKM. CDR3 nucleotides: TGTGCCAGCAACCCTGGGGGCGGATTATCGCCACCCCTCCACTTT. Translation gives CASNPGGGLSPPLHF.

The chain carries TRBV27 and TRBJ2-3, with unresolved D. The V end lost 8 bases, the J end lost 2 bases, and 11 bases lay between the germline ends. Germline V CDR1 and CDR2: MNHEY, SMNVEV (reference sequence). The CDR3 spans 13 residues. For the CDR3, the DNA is TGTGCCAGCCGCTGGGCCTCCACAGATACGCAGTATTTT. Its translation: CASRWASTDTQYF.

The chain uses TRBV19 and TRBJ1-1, with TRBD1 matching 7 bases. The CDR3 runs to 14 residues. Germline values: CDR1 LNHDA, CDR2 SQIVND (reference sequence). V lost 3 bases, J lost 0 bases, and 1 base stayed unmatched. The CDR3 sequence is CASSITGVNTEAFF. CDR3 DNA: TGTGCCAGTAGTATTACAGGGGTGAACACTGAAGCTTTCTTT.

This clone was seen many times. The CDR3 region has the DNA TGTGCCAGCAGCGCAAGAGGCAGCGGGAGGAACGAGCAGTACTTC. The encoded protein is CASSARGSGRNEQYF. The V and J genes are TRBV7-9 and TRBJ2-7; 9 bases align to TRBD2. This CDR3 is 15 amino acids long. V shed 5 bases and J 5 bases; nucleotides not matched to a gene: 10. Germline values: CDR1 SEHNR, CDR2 FQNEAQ (reference sequence). The variable domain in full, with the rest retrieved from reference TRBV7-9 and TRBJ2-7, is DTGVSQNPRHKITKRGQNVTFRCDPISEHNRLYWYRQTLGQGPEFLTYFQNEAQLEKSRLLSDRFSAERPKGSFSTLEIQRTEQGDSAMYLCASSARGSGRNEQYFGPGTRLTVT.

The genes are TRBV4-2 and TRBJ2-6; the D gene is possibly TRBD2 (7 bases). The length of the CDR3 is 17 residues. Germline CDR1 reads LGHNA; CDR2 reads YNFKEQ. Trimming pared 0 bases from V and 2 bases from J, leaving 11 bases between. The CDR3 sequence: CASSQEGGATGANVLTF. In DNA, the CDR3 is TGTGCCAGCAGCCAAGAAGGGGGGGCCACTGGGGCCAACGTCCTGACTTTC.

V gene TRBV7-9 combines with J gene TRBJ1-4; 8 nucleotides agree with TRBD1. V shed 6 bases and J 7 bases; nucleotides not matched to a gene: 7. CDR1 and CDR2 (germline): SEHNR, FQNEAQ (reference sequence). The CDR3 has 14 amino acids. In DNA, the CDR3 is TGTGCCAGCAGGCCAGGGGGCGGTGGTGAAAAACTGTTTTTT. This encodes CASRPGGGGEKLFF. The full variable domain, with the rest looked up from reference TRBV7-9 and TRBJ1-4, is DTGVSQNPRHKITKRGQNVTFRCDPISEHNRLYWYRQTLGQGPEFLTYFQNEAQLEKSRLLSDRFSAERPKGSFSTLEIQRTEQGDSAMYLCASRPGGGGEKLFFGSGTQLSVL.

The gene calls are TRBV19 and TRBJ2-3; 8 nucleotides line up with TRBD1. The germline V gene encodes CDR1 LNHDA and CDR2 SQIVND (reference sequence). The CDR3 covers 18 residues. J gave up 6 bases and V 1 base, and 15 bases lay outside the gene matches. The CDR3 DNA is TGTGCCAGTAGTATAGCCGCGGCGGTGACAGGGACAGGCGATACGCAGTATTTT. Its translation: CASSIAAAVTGTGDTQYF.

The chain is built from TRBV20-1 and TRBJ2-7; D is perhaps TRBD1 (5 bases). Trimming pared 3 bases from V and 7 bases from J, leaving 10 bases between. Germline loops: CDR1 DFQATT, CDR2 SNEGSKA (reference sequence). The CDR3 is made up of 11 amino acids. The CDR3 reads CSARGPQEQYF. Here the CDR3 DNA reads TGCAGTGCTAGGGGGCCTCAGGAGCAGTACTTC.

This clone came up a few times. V gene TRBV15 combines with J gene TRBJ2-5, with 8 positions matching TRBD2. Per germline, CDR1 LNHNV and CDR2 YYDKDF (reference sequence). CDR3 length: 12 residues. Trimming removed 4 bases from V and 11 bases from J; junction bases left unmatched: 6. The CDR3 region is CATSNPGGEQYF. The CDR3 nucleotides are TGTGCCACCAGCAACCCCGGGGGGGAGCAGTACTTC.